Below, 32 T cell receptor beta chains from the same sample are listed, as sequenced in a study of cytotoxic CD8 clonotypes in ibrutinib-treated CLL. Profiling relied on immunoSEQ multiplex PCR, and the TCRdb table lists in-frame clones only, not all of them. The profile shows roughly 250,000 clones, roughly 70% of them singletons. The specimen comprised PBMCs, sampled after 24 months of ibrutinib treatment. Receptor source: a human donor with chronic lymphocytic leukemia.

The chain employs TRBV5-6 and TRBJ2-1, with D tentatively TRBD2 (6 bases). Trimming pared 1 base from V and 2 bases from J, leaving 10 bases between. The CDR3 runs 15 residues. The germline V gene encodes CDR1 SGHDT and CDR2 YYEEEE. As DNA, the CDR3 is TGTGCCAGCAGCTTGACGGGAGCTCCCTACAATGAGCAGTTCTTC. Residues: CASSLTGAPYNEQFF.

The rearrangement joins TRBV9 to TRBJ2-5; 13 bases map to TRBD2. V trimming: 4 bases; J trimming: 6 bases; junction bases outside the gene matches: 6. Germline values: CDR1 SGDLS, CDR2 YYNGEE. The CDR3 consists of 15 residues. CDR3 residues: CASSIGLAGAQTQYF. The CDR3 DNA sequence: TGTGCCAGCAGCATTGGACTAGCGGGAGCCCAGACCCAGTACTTC. The whole variable domain, filled in from reference TRBV9 and TRBJ2-5, reads DSGVTQTPKHLITATGQRVTLRCSPRSGDLSVYWYQQSLDQGLQFLIQYYNGEERAKGNILERFSAQQFPDLHSELNLSSLELGDSALYFCASSIGLAGAQTQYFGPGTRLLVL.

V gene TRBV13 combines with J gene TRBJ2-7, with 10 bases matching TRBD2. J gave up 4 bases and V 2 bases, and 8 bases lay outside the gene matches. This CDR3 is built from 16 residues. Germline assignment: CDR1 PRHDT and CDR2 FYEKMQ (reference sequence). The CDR3 is CASSLRPSGSSYEQYF. The CDR3 region has the DNA TGTGCCAGCAGCTTACGCCCTAGCGGGAGTAGTTACGAGCAGTACTTC.

CDR3 DNA: TGTGCCAGTAGTATGGGGGCTAGCGGGAGTTACGAGCAGTACTTC. Translating it yields CASSMGASGSYEQYF. This chain connects TRBV19 to TRBJ2-7; TRBD2 matches at 10 bases. Germline V gene lookup returns CDR1 LNHDA and CDR2 SQIVND (reference sequence). The V and J ends lost 3 bases and 4 bases, in that order; junction bases with no gene match: 6. This CDR3 comprises 15 residues.

The chain carries TRBV2 and TRBJ2-7; tentative D call: TRBD2 (7 bases). CDR3 length equals 14 residues. Trimming pared 3 bases from V and 2 bases from J, leaving 11 bases between. CDR1 and CDR2 (germline): SNHLY, FYNNEI. The CDR3 DNA reads TGTGCCAGCAGTGAGCGGGGGCCTCCCTACGAGCAGTACTTC. Encoded protein: CASSERGPPYEQYF.

The chain has TRBV27 and TRBJ2-3; 9 bases fit TRBD2. Trimming removed 6 bases from V and 6 bases from J; junction bases left unmatched: 10. CDR1 MNHEY and CDR2 SMNVEV come from the germline V gene (reference sequence). The CDR3 loop spans 15 amino acids. The CDR3, as DNA: TGTGCCAGCAGCGGTAGCGGGAGACATTCGGATACGCAGTATTTT. It is translated as CASSGSGRHSDTQYF.

The chain joins TRBV6-5 to TRBJ1-1; D is ambiguous. From germline, CDR1 is MNHEY and CDR2 SVGAGI. This CDR3 contains 15 residues. V lost 0 bases, J lost 1 base, and 9 bases lay in between. The DNA for the CDR3 is TGTGCCAGCAGTTACTCGCAAGGAAAGAACACTGAAGCTTTCTTT. Translated, it gives CASSYSQGKNTEAFF.

This chain connects TRBV27 to TRBJ2-1; possibly TRBD2 for D (6 bases). V was shortened by 7 bases and J by 7 bases, with 14 bases between the two germline ends. From germline, CDR1 is MNHEY and CDR2 SMNVEV (reference sequence). This CDR3 is 13 amino acids long. The CDR3 sequence is CASTGTLRNEQFF. The CDR3 nucleotides read TGTGCCAGCACCGGGACTCTGAGGAATGAGCAGTTCTTC.

This chain connects TRBV15 to TRBJ2-1; D is possibly TRBD1 (7 bases). V lost 0 bases and J 3 bases, leaving 12 bases between the germline ends. CDR1 and CDR2 (germline): LNHNV, YYDKDF (reference sequence). CDR3 size: 16 residues. The CDR3 coding sequence is TGTGCCACCAGCAGAGATCGGCAGGGGGGCTACAATGAGCAGTTCTTC. It yields the protein CATSRDRQGGYNEQFF.

The chain is built from TRBV6-5 and TRBJ2-1; 13 nucleotides match TRBD2. Germline CDR1 is MNHEY and CDR2 is SVGAGI. This CDR3 has 16 residues. Trimming removed 2 bases from V and 9 bases from J; junction bases left unmatched: 7. Here the CDR3 DNA reads TGTGCCAGCAGTTACGCAGGGACTAGCGGGACGGCTGAGCAGTTCTTC. Its translation: CASSYAGTSGTAEQFF.

The chain has TRBV7-3 and TRBJ2-3; D is perhaps TRBD1 (5 bases). V lost 5 bases to trimming and J lost 3 bases, with 12 bases between them. Germline V gene sequence: CDR1 SGHTA, CDR2 FQGTGA. The CDR3 has 14 amino acids. The CDR3 DNA reads TGTGCCAGCAGCCCGCAGACAGCGACAGATACGCAGTATTTT. It specifies CASSPQTATDTQYF.

Only a few counts were recorded for this clone. The chain combines TRBV14 with TRBJ2-2; no definite D call. Trimming pared 3 bases from V and 0 bases from J, leaving 8 bases between. CDR3 length equals 15 residues. Per germline, CDR1 SGHDN and CDR2 FVKESK. The CDR3 bases are TGTGCCAGCAGCCATCTTAACGCGAACACCGGGGAGCTGTTTTTT. Translated, it gives CASSHLNANTGELFF.

V and J are TRBV9 and TRBJ2-1, with TRBD1 matching over 10 bases. The trim removed 2 bases at V and 0 bases at J, leaving 11 bases unmatched. Germline V gene sequence: CDR1 SGDLS, CDR2 YYNGEE. This CDR3 is 19 amino acids long. The CDR3, as DNA: TGTGCCAGCAGCGTGTCGACAGGGGGCGAAGTTATCTCCTACAATGAGCAGTTCTTC. As protein: CASSVSTGGEVISYNEQFF. The full variable domain, rest sourced from reference TRBV9 and TRBJ2-1, is DSGVTQTPKHLITATGQRVTLRCSPRSGDLSVYWYQQSLDQGLQFLIQYYNGEERAKGNILERFSAQQFPDLHSELNLSSLELGDSALYFCASSVSTGGEVISYNEQFFGPGTRLTVL.

The chain is built from TRBV6-5 and TRBJ1-2, with 7 bases fitting TRBD1. V was clipped by 5 bases and J by 2 bases; unmatched bases: 8. The CDR3 covers 15 residues. CDR1 and CDR2 from the germline V gene are MNHEY and SVGAGI. The CDR3 DNA is TGTGCCAGCAGTCGACAGGGCCAAATCAACTATGGCTACACCTTC. This gives the protein CASSRQGQINYGYTF.

The rearrangement links TRBV10-2 to TRBJ1-1, with D hard to call. The CDR3 loop spans 11 amino acids. Deletions cut 7 bases from V and 0 bases from J, with 3 bases between. From germline, CDR1 is WSHSY and CDR2 SAAADI. The CDR3 is CASILNTEAFF. The CDR3, as DNA: TGCGCCAGCATTCTGAACACTGAAGCTTTCTTT.

There are a few counts of this clone. The identical CDR3 is also encoded by other nucleotide sequences in the sample. V gene TRBV11-2 combines with J gene TRBJ2-1, with D perhaps assigned TRBD1 or TRBD2 (5 bases each). CDR1 and CDR2 from the germline V gene are SGHAT and FQNNGV. The CDR3 loop spans 15 amino acids. The V and J ends lost 1 base and 0 bases respectively, with 7 bases between them. The CDR3 is CASSLGGSSYNEQFF. The CDR3 bases are TGTGCCAGCAGCTTAGGGGGGAGCTCCTACAATGAGCAGTTCTTC.

The chain links TRBV29-1 to TRBJ2-1; D may match TRBD1 or TRBD2 (6 bases each). Trimming took off 4 bases at V and 15 bases at J, with 10 bases between the two ends. This CDR3 region has 9 residues. CDR1 and CDR2 from the germline V gene are SQVTM and ANQGSEA. CDR3 loop: CSVGGGMFF. The DNA of the CDR3 is TGCAGCGTTGGAGGGGGGATGTTCTTC.

This rearrangement joins TRBV7-2 to TRBJ2-1; 7 nucleotides agree with TRBD2. V was clipped by 5 bases and J by 7 bases; unmatched bases: 11. Germline loops: CDR1 SGHTA, CDR2 FQGNSA. CDR3 length equals 15 residues. CDR3 DNA sequence: TGTGCCAGCAGCACCAATGTAGGGAGGGAGAATGAGCAGTTCTTC. Amino acid sequence: CASSTNVGRENEQFF.

This clone has a handful of counts. The sample has other DNA sequences that encode this CDR3 too. CDR3 DNA: TGTGCCAGCAGCTTAGCGGCGGGCAATCAGCCCCAGCATTTT. Its protein is CASSLAAGNQPQHF. The gene calls are TRBV7-8 and TRBJ1-5, with no clear D. Trimming cost V 0 bases and J 2 bases, with 5 bases left between them. The length of the CDR3 is 14 residues. Per germline, CDR1 SGHVS and CDR2 FQNEAQ.

The rearrangement links TRBV10-2 to TRBJ1-5; D remains unclear. Trimming shortened V by 4 bases and J by 1 base, and 11 bases separated the two germline ends. Per germline, CDR1 WSHSY and CDR2 SAAADI. The CDR3 length is 15 residues. CDR3 residues: CASSVSGRSNQPQHF. The CDR3 nucleotides are TGCGCCAGCAGTGTATCGGGTAGGAGCAATCAGCCCCAGCATTTT.

This rearrangement joins TRBV30 to TRBJ2-7; D gene unclear. Trimming removed 1 base from V and 3 bases from J, with 13 bases in between. The CDR3 contains 14 residues. Germline CDR1 reads GTSNPN; CDR2 reads SVGIG (reference sequence). DNA for the CDR3: TGTGCCTGGAGTGACAAGAACACGAACTACGAGCAGTACTTC. Protein product: CAWSDKNTNYEQYF.

The rearrangement joins TRBV29-1 to TRBJ2-5, with D maybe TRBD1 (5 bases). Germline V lookup: CDR1 SQVTM, CDR2 ANQGSEA. The length of the CDR3 is 17 residues. Trimming took off 0 bases at V and 2 bases at J, with 19 bases between the two ends. CDR3 DNA sequence: TGCAGCGTTGAAGATTCGAGGACCGGCGGACAACAAGAGACCCAGTACTTC. Amino acids: CSVEDSRTGGQQETQYF.

This sequence joins TRBV7-9 and TRBJ2-2, with D maybe TRBD2 (6 bases). This CDR3 has 16 residues. Trimming took 2 bases from V and 7 from J, leaving 17 bases between them. Germline V CDR1 and CDR2: SEHNR, FQNEAQ (reference sequence). This CDR3 reads CASSLYGGAMGGELFF. In DNA, the CDR3 is TGTGCCAGCAGCTTATACGGCGGGGCCATGGGCGGGGAGCTGTTTTTT.

This clone was detected a few times. The chain links TRBV29-1 to TRBJ2-7; 10 bases are a match to TRBD1. The CDR3 is 13 residues long. CDR1 is SQVTM and CDR2 is ANQGSEA in the germline V gene. V lost 7 bases to trimming and J lost 6 bases; unmatched junction nucleotides: 9. The CDR3 nucleotides read TGCAGCGCTCGCCGGGACAGGGGAACCGAGCAGTACTTC. This encodes CSARRDRGTEQYF.

This clone has a handful of counts. This chain uses TRBV12-5 with TRBJ2-7, with 9 bases identical to TRBD1. This CDR3 has 14 residues. V shed 5 bases and J 2 bases; nucleotides not matched to a gene: 4. The V gene's germline CDR1 is LGHNT and CDR2 FRNRAP. CDR3 sequence reads: CASGPGQGTYEQYF. The CDR3 bases are TGTGCTAGTGGTCCGGGACAGGGCACCTACGAGCAGTACTTC.

The chain has TRBV7-2 and TRBJ2-5; TRBD1 aligns across 9 bases. J was trimmed by 9 bases and V by 5 bases; bases with no gene match: 10. This CDR3 spans 14 amino acids. Germline CDR1 reads SGHTA; CDR2 reads FQGNSA. CDR3 nucleotide sequence: TGTGCCAGCAGCAAGGGACAGGGAATTGGGGCCCAGTACTTC. This sequence encodes CASSKGQGIGAQYF. Filled out from reference TRBV7-2 and TRBJ2-5, the complete variable domain reads GAGVSQSPSNKVTEKGKDVELRCDPISGHTALYWYRQSLGQGLEFLIYFQGNSAPDKSGLPSDRFSAERTGGSVSTLTIQRTQQEDSAVYLCASSKGQGIGAQYFGPGTRLLVL.

This chain uses TRBV2 with TRBJ1-3; D gene unclear. Trimming left V 9 bases short and J 1 base short, with 10 bases between. This CDR3 has 13 amino acids. Germline V gene lookup returns CDR1 SNHLY and CDR2 FYNNEI. The CDR3 reads CARGRDSGNTIYF. For the CDR3, the DNA is TGTGCCAGAGGAAGGGATTCTGGAAACACCATATATTTT.

The gene calls are TRBV29-1 and TRBJ2-2; D might be TRBD1 (5 bases). The CDR3 is 13 amino acids. V shed 6 bases and J shed 4 bases, with 12 bases lying between them. Germline values: CDR1 SQVTM, CDR2 ANQGSEA. DNA of the CDR3: TGCAGCGTCGCGAGACAGCCCACCGGGGAGCTGTTTTTT. It yields the protein CSVARQPTGELFF.

This clone appeared a few times. The chain recombines TRBV25-1 with TRBJ2-5; 8 bases agree with TRBD2. Germline V CDR1 and CDR2: MGHDK, SYGVNS. V trimming: 1 base; J trimming: 2 bases; junction bases outside the gene matches: 3. This CDR3 is 15 amino acids long. CDR3 sequence (DNA): TGTGCCAGCAGTGAATCTTTAGCGGGGCAAGAGACCCAGTACTTC. Residues: CASSESLAGQETQYF.

The chain has TRBV27 and TRBJ1-1, with D maybe TRBD1 (5 bases). Trimming removed 4 bases from V and 1 base from J, with 13 bases in between. Germline V lookup: CDR1 MNHEY, CDR2 SMNVEV (reference sequence). CDR3 length equals 15 residues. DNA of the CDR3: TGTGCCAGCAGTTCGCAGGGCCTCCGGAACACTGAAGCTTTCTTT. Encoded protein: CASSSQGLRNTEAFF.

This rearrangement joins TRBV9 to TRBJ2-7, with 8 bases lining up with TRBD2. The V gene end was trimmed by 4 bases and the J gene end by 7 bases; junction bases not matched to a gene: 10. This CDR3 contains 14 residues. Germline V gene data show CDR1 as SGDLS and CDR2 as YYNGEE. The CDR3 spells CASSTGRASLEQYF. The CDR3 DNA is TGTGCCAGCAGCACCGGGAGGGCCTCTTTGGAGCAGTACTTC.

The CDR3 nucleotides are TGTGCCAGCAGCACGCGGACTAGCACCGGGGAGCTGTTTTTT. As protein: CASSTRTSTGELFF. This chain joins TRBV9 and TRBJ2-2; the match to TRBD2 covers 7 bases. The CDR3 has 14 residues. Germline V gives CDR1 SGDLS, CDR2 YYNGEE. J gave up 4 bases and V 4 bases, and 4 bases lay outside the gene matches.